The sequence of this T cell receptor (beta chain) was determined in a study of shared clonotypes between healthy human individuals. V shed 4 bases and J 5 bases; nucleotides not matched to a gene: 11. The CDR3 contains 16 residues. The germline V gene encodes CDR1 SGDLS and CDR2 YYNGEE. Libraries were prepared by immunoSEQ multiplex PCR; TCRdb keeps only in-frame clonotypes and omits some of them. The table includes 2 million to 3 million clones, approximately 93% detected once. The gene calls are TRBV9 and TRBJ1-2; 10 positions agree with TRBD1. This receptor was obtained from a man aged 18 to 30 in good health. Some clones in this sample may be carry-over from other donors' samples. The sample comprised naive CD4+ T cells from PBMCs. Sample subset: CD45RA+ positively selected. The CDR3 DNA follows: TGTGCCAGCAGCCCCAGAGGGACAGGGGACTTTTATGGCTACACCTTC. Its translation is CASSPRGTGDFYGYTF.